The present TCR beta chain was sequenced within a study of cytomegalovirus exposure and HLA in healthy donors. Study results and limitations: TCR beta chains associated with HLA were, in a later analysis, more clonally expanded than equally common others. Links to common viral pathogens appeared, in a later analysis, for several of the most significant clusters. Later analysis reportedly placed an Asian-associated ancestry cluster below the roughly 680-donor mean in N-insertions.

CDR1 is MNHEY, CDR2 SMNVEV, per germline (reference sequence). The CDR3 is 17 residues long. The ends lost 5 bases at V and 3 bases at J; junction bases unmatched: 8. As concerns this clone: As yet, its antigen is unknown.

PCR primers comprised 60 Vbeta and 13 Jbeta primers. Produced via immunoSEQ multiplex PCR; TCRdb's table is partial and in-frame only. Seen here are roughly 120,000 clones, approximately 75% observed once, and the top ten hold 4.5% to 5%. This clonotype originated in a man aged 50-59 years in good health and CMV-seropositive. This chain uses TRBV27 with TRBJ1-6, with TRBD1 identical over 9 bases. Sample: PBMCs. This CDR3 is CASSPEWDRVYNSPLHF. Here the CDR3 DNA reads TGTGCCAGCAGTCCCGAATGGGACAGGGTCTATAATTCACCCCTCCACTTT.